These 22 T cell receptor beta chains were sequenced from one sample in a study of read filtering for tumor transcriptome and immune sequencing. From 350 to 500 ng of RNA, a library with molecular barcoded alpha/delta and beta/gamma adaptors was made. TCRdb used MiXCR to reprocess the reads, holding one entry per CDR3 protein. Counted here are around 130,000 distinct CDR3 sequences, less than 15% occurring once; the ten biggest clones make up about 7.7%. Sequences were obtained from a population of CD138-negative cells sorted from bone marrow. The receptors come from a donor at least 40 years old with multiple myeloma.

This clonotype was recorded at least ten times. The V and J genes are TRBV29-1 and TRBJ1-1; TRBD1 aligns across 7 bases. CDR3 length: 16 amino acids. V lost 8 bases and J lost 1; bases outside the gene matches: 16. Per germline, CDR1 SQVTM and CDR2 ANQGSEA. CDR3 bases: TGCAGCTCGAAGTCACCCAGGGGGGGGGCGAACACTGAAGCTTTCTTT. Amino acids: CSSKSPRGGANTEAFF. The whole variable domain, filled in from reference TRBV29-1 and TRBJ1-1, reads SAVISQKPSRDICQRGTSLTIQCQVDSQVTMMFWYRQQPGQSLTLIATANQGSEATYESGFVIDKFPISRPNLTFSTLTVSNMSPEDSSIYLCSSKSPRGGANTEAFFGQGTRLTVV.

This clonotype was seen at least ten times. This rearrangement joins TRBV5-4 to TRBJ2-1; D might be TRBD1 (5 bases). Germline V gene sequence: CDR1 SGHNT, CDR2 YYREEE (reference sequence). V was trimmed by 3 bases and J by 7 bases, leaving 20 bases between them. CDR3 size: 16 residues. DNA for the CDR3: TGTGCCAGCAGCTCCCCGTCCCGTCTGTCAGGGAATGAGCAGTTCTTC. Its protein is CASSSPSRLSGNEQFF.

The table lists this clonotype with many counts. Written as DNA, the CDR3 is TGCGCCACCCCGGGACCAGGGTACGAGCAGTACTTC. It codes for CATPGPGYEQYF. V usage is TRBV10-1 and J usage is TRBJ2-7; D tentatively fits TRBD1 or TRBD2 (5 bases each). Germline assignment: CDR1 WNHNN and CDR2 SYGVQD (reference sequence). V was cut by 10 bases and J by 4 bases, with 14 bases left in between. This CDR3 is 12 amino acids long.

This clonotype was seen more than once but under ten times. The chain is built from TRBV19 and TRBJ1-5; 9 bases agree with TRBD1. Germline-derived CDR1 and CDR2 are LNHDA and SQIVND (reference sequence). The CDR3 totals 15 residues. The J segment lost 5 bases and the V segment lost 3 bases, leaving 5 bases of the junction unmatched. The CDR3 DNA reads TGTGCCAGTAGTATTTGGGGACAGGGTCATCAGCCCCAGCATTTT. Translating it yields CASSIWGQGHQPQHF.

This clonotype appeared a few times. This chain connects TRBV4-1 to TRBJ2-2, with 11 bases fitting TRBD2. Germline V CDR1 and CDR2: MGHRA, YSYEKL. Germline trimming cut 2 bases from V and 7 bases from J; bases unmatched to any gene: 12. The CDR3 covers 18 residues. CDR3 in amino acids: CASSQNPTSGKSGGELFF. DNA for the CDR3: TGCGCCAGCAGCCAAAATCCGACTAGCGGGAAGTCTGGCGGGGAGCTGTTTTTT.

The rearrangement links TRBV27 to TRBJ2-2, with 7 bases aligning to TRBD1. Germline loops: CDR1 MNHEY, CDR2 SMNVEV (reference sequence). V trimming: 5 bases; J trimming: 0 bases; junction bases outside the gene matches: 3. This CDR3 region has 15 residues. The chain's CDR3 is CASSQGQTNTGELFF. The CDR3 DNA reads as TGTGCCAGCAGTCAGGGACAGACGAACACCGGGGAGCTGTTTTTT.

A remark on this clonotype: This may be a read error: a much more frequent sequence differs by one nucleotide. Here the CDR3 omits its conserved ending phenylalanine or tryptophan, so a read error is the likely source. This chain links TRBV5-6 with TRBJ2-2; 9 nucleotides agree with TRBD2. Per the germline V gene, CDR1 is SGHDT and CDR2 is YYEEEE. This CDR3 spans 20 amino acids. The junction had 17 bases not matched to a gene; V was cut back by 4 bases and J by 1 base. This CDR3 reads CASSHLVWGSGRENTGELFY. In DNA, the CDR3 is TGTGCCAGCAGCCACTTGGTCTGGGGTAGCGGGAGAGAGAACACCGGGGAGCTGTTTTAT.

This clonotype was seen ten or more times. CDR3 DNA sequence: TGTGCCAGCAGCCAAGCGGCAAACACTGAAGCTTTCTTT. As protein: CASSQAANTEAFF. V and J are TRBV4-2 and TRBJ1-1; D gene ambiguous. The germline gives CDR1 LGHNA, CDR2 YNFKEQ. The CDR3 length is 13 residues. Between the trimmed V and J ends, which lost 1 base and 2 bases, there was a span of 5 bases.

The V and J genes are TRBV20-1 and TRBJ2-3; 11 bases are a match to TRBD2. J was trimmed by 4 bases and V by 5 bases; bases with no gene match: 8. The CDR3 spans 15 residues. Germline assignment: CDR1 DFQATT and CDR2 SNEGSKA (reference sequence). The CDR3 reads CSAFPSGRRPDTQYF. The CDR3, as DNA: TGCAGTGCTTTCCCTAGCGGGAGGAGACCAGATACGCAGTATTTT.

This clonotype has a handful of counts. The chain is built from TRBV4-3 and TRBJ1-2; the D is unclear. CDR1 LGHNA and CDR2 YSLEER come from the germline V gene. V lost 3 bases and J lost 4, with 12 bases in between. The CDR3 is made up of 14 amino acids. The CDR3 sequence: CASSHEIRGYGYTF. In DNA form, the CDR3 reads TGCGCCAGCAGCCACGAGATTCGTGGCTATGGCTACACCTTC.

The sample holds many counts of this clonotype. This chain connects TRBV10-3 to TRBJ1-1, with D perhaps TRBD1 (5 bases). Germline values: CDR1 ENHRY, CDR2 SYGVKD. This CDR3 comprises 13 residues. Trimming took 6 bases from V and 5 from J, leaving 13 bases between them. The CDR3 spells CAISELWGTEAFF. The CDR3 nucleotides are TGTGCCATCAGCGAGCTTTGGGGGACTGAAGCTTTCTTT.

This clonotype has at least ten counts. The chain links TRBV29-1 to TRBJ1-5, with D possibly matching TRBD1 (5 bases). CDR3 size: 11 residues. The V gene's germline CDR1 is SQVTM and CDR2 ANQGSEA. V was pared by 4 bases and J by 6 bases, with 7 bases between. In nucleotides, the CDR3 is TGCAGCGTTGGGGGGACTCAGCCCCAGCATTTT. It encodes CSVGGTQPQHF.

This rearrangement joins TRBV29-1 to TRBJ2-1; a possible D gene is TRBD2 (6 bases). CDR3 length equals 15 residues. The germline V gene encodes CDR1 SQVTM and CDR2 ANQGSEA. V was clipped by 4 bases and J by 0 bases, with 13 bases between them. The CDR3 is CSVAGTLSSYNEQFF. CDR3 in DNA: TGCAGCGTTGCCGGGACTCTGAGCTCCTACAATGAGCAGTTCTTC.

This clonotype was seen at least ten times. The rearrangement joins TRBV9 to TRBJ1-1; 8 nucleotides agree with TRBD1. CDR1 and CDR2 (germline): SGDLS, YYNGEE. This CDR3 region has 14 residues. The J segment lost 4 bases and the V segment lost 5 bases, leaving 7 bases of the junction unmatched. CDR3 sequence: CASSLTGEGTEAFF. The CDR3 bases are TGTGCCAGCAGTTTGACAGGGGAAGGCACTGAAGCTTTCTTT.

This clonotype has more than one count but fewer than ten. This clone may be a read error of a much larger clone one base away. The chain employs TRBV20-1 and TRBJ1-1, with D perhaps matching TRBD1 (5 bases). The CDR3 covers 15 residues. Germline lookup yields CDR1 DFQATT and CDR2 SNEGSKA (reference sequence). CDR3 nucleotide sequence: TGCATTGCTAGGGATTTCAGGGAAACGAACACTGAAGCTTTCTTT. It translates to CIARDFRETNTEAFF.

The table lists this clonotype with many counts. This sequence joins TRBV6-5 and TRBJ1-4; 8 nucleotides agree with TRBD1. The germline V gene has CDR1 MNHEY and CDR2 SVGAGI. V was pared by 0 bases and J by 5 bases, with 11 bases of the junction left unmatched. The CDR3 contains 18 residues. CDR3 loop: CASSYSPGQAYLNEKLFF. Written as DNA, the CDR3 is TGTGCCAGCAGTTACTCCCCGGGACAGGCGTACCTAAATGAAAAACTGTTTTTT.

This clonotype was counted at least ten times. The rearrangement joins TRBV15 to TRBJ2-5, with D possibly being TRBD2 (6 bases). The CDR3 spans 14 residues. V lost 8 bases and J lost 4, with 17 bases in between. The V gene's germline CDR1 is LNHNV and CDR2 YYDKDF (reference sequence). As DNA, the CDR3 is TGTGCCACCCGCCGGGACCGGAGGGGAGAGACCCAGTACTTC. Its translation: CATRRDRRGETQYF.

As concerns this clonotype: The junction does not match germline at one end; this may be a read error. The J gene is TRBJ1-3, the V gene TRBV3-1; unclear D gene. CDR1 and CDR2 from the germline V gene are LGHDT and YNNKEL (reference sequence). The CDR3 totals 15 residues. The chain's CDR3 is CASNQGLSSGNTIYF. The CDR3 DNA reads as TGTGCCAGCAACCAAGGGTTGAGCTCTGGAAACACCATATATTTT.

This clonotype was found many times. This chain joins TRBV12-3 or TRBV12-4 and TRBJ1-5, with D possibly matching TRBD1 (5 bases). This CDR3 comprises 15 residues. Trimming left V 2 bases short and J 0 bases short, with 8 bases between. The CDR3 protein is CASSLRRGSNQPQHF. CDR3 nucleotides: TGTGCCAGCAGTTTAAGGAGGGGTAGCAATCAGCCCCAGCATTTT.

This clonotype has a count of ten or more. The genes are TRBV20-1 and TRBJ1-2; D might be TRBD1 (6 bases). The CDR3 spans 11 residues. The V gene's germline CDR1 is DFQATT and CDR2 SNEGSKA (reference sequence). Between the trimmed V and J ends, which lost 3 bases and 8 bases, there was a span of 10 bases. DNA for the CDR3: TGCAGTGCTAGTAGACAGGCCGGCTACACCTTC. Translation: CSASRQAGYTF.

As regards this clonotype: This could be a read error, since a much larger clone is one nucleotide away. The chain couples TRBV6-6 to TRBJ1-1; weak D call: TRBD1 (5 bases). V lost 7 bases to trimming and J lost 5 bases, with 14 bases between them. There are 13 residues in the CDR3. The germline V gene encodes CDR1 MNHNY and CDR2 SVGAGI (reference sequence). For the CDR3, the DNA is TGTGCCAGCACTCGTTGGGGGGGAACTGAAGCTTTCTTT. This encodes CASTRWGGTEAFF.

In DNA form, the CDR3 reads TGTGCCACCAGCAGAGGAACGCGGAGCACAGATACGCAGTATTTT. This encodes CATSRGTRSTDTQYF. This chain links TRBV15 with TRBJ2-3; D call uncertain. Germline loops: CDR1 LNHNV, CDR2 YYDKDF (reference sequence). This CDR3 contains 15 residues. Trimming stripped 1 base from V and 0 bases from J, with 8 bases between.